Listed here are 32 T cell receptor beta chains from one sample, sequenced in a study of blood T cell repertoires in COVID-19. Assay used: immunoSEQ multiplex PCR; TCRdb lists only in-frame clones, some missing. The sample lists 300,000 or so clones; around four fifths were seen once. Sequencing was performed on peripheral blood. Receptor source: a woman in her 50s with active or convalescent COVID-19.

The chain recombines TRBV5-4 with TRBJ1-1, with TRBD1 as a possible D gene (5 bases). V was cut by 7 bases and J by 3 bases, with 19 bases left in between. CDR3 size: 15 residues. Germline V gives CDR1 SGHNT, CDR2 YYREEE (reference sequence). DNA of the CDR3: TGTGCCAGCGGCCTAGGGGCGCGGGGGGACACTGAAGCTTTCTTT. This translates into CASGLGARGDTEAFF.

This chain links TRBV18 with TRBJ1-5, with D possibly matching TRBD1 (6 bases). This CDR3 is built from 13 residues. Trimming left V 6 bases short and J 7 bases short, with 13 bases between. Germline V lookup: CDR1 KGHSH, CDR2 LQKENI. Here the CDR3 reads CASSPKGGQPQHF. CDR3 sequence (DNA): TGTGCCAGCTCCCCTAAGGGGGGGCAGCCCCAGCATTTT.

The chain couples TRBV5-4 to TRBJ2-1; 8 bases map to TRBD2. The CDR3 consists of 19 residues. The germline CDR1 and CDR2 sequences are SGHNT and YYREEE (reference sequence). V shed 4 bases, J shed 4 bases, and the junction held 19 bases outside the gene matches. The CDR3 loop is CASSHRGGGSGNRYNEQFF. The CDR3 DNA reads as TGTGCCAGCAGCCATCGGGGGGGCGGGAGCGGGAACAGGTACAATGAGCAGTTCTTC.

In nucleotides, the CDR3 is TGTGCCAGCAGCGGCGCTAGAGAGACCCAGTACTTC. This codes for CASSGARETQYF. This chain joins TRBV6-6 and TRBJ2-5; unclear D gene. V was pared by 6 bases and J by 4 bases, with 9 bases between. CDR3 length equals 12 residues. Germline CDR1 and CDR2: MNHNY and SVGAGI (reference sequence).

The CDR3 sequence is CASSIGRTWGTEAFF. The CDR3 DNA reads as TGTGCCAGTAGTATAGGCCGGACTTGGGGCACTGAAGCTTTCTTT. The rearrangement links TRBV19 to TRBJ1-1; D is unresolved. This CDR3 comprises 15 residues. The ends were cut back, 1 base at V and 4 bases at J, with 13 bases in the middle. Germline CDR1 reads LNHDA; CDR2 reads SQIVND (reference sequence).

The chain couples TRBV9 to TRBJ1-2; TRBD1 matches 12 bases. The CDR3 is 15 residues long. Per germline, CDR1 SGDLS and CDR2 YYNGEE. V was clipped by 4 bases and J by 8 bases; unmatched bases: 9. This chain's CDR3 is CASSRSGQGAFGYTF. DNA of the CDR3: TGTGCCAGCAGCCGTTCGGGACAGGGGGCATTCGGCTACACCTTC.

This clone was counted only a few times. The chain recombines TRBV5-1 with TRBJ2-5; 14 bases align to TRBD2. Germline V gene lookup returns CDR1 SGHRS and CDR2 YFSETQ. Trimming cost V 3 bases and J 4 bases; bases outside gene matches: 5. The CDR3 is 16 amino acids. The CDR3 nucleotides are TGCGCCAGCAGCTCGGGACTAGCGGGAGAGGGAGAGACCCAGTACTTC. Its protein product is CASSSGLAGEGETQYF.

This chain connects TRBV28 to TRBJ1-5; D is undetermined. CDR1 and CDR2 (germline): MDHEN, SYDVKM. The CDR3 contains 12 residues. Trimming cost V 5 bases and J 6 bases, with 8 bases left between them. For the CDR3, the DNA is TGTGCCAGCAGTACGGGTGTTCAGCCCCAGCATTTT. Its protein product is CASSTGVQPQHF.

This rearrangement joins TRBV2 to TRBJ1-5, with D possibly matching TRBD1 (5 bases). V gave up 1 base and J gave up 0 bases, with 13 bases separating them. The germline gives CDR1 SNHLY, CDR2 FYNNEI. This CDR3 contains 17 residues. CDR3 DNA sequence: TGTGCCAGCAGTGAAGTACGGGGGATAGCTAGCAATCAGCCCCAGCATTTT. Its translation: CASSEVRGIASNQPQHF.

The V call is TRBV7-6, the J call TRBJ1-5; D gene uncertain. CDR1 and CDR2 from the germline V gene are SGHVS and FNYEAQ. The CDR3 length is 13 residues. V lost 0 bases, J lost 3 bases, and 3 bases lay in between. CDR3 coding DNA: TGTGCCAGCAGCTTAGCCAACAATCAGCCCCAGCATTTT. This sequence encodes CASSLANNQPQHF.

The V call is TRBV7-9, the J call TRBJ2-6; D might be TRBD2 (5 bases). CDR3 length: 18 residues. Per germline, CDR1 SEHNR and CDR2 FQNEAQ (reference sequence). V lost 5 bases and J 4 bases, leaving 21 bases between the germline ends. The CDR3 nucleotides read TGTGCCAGCAGCCCCCCTTTCAGCGGCCTGGGGGGGGCCAACGTCCTGACTTTC. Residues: CASSPPFSGLGGANVLTF.

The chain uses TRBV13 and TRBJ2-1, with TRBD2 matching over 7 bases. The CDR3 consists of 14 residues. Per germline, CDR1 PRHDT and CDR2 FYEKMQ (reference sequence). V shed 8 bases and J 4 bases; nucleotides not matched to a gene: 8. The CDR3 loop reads CASGGLADYNEQFF. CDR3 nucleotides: TGTGCCAGCGGAGGGCTAGCGGATTACAATGAGCAGTTCTTC. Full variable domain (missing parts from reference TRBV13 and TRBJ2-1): AAGVIQSPRHLIKEKRETATLKCYPIPRHDTVYWYQQGPGQDPQFLISFYEKMQSDKGSIPDRFSAQQFSDYHSELNMSSLELGDSALYFCASGGLADYNEQFFGPGTRLTVL.

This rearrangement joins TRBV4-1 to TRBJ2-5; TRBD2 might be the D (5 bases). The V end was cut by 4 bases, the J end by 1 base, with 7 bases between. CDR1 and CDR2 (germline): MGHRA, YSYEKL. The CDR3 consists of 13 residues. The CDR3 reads CASSLASQETQYF. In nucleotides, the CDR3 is TGCGCCAGCAGCCTAGCGTCCCAAGAGACCCAGTACTTC.

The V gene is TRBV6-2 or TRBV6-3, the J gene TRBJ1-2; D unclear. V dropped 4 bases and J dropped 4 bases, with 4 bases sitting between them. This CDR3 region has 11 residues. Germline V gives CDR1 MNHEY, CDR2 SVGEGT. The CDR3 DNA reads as TGTGCCAGCAGTTCAGGCTATGGCTACACCTTC. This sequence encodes CASSSGYGYTF.

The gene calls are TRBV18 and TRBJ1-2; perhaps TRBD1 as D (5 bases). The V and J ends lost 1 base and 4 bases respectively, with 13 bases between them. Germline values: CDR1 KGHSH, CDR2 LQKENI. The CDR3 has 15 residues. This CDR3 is CASSPLEGASYGYTF. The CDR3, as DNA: TGTGCCAGCTCACCACTTGAAGGGGCCTCCTATGGCTACACCTTC.

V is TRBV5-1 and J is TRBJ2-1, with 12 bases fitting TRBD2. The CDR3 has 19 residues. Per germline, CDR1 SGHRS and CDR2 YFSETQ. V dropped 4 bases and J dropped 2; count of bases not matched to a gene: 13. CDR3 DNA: TGCGCCAGCAGCCTACTAGCGGGAGGAAGTCCCATGGCCTACAATGAGCAGTTCTTC. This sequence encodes CASSLLAGGSPMAYNEQFF.

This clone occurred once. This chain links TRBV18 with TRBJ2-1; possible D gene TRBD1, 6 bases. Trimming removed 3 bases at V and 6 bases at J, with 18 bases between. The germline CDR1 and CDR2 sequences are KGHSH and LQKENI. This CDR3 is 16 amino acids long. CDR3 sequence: CASSPLVRGRGNEQFF. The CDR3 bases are TGTGCCAGCTCACCCCTGGTCAGGGGCCGAGGCAATGAGCAGTTCTTC.

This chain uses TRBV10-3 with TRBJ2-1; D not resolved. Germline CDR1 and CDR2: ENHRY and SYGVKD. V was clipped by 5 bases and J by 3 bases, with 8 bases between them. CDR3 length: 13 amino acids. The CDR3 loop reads CAISWQDYNEQFF. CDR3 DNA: TGTGCCATCAGTTGGCAGGACTACAATGAGCAGTTCTTC.

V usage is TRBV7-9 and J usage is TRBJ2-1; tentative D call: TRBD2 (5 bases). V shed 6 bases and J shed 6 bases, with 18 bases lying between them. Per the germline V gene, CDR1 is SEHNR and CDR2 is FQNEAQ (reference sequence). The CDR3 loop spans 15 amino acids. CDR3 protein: CASRKLPEGGNEQFF. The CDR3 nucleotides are TGTGCCAGCAGAAAACTCCCAGAGGGTGGCAATGAGCAGTTCTTC.

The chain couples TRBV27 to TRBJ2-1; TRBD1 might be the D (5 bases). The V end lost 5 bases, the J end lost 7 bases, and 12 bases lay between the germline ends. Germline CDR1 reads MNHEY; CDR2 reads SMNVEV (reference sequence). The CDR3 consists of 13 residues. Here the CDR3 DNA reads TGTGCCAGCAGTGACCCACAGGTGAATGAGCAGTTCTTC. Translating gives CASSDPQVNEQFF.

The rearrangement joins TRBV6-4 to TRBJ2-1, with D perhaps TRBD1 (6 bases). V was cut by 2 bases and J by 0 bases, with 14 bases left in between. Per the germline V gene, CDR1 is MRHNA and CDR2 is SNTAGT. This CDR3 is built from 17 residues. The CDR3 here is CASSDPKQGSSYNEQFF. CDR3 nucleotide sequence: TGTGCCAGCAGTGACCCTAAACAGGGAAGCTCCTACAATGAGCAGTTCTTC.

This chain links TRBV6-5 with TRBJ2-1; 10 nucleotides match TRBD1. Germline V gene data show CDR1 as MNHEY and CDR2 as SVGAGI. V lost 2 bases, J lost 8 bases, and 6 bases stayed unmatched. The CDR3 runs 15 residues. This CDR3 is CASSYVGQGSDEQFF. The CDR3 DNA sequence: TGTGCCAGCAGTTACGTGGGACAGGGGTCGGATGAGCAGTTCTTC.

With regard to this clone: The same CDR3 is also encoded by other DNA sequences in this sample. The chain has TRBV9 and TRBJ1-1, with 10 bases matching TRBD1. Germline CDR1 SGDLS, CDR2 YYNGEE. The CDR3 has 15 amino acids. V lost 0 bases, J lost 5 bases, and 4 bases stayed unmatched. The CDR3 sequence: CASSVGDRGQTEAFF. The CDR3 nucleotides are TGTGCCAGCAGCGTAGGGGACAGGGGACAAACTGAAGCTTTCTTT.

The DNA of the CDR3 is TGTGCCAGCAGTGCCAACTCGGGATACTCCAATGAGCAGTTCTTC. Translating it yields CASSANSGYSNEQFF. The chain combines TRBV5-4 with TRBJ2-1; possible D gene TRBD2, 5 bases. The V gene lost 5 bases and the J gene lost 6 bases, with 18 bases spanning the gap. The CDR3 sequence is 15 residues long. CDR1 SGHNT and CDR2 YYREEE come from the germline V gene (reference sequence).

CDR3 in amino acids: CASSLGVNQPQHF. Here the CDR3 DNA reads TGTGCCAGCAGCTTAGGAGTGAATCAGCCCCAGCATTTT. The chain carries TRBV7-7 and TRBJ1-5; no reliable D call. Germline-derived CDR1 and CDR2 are SSHAT and FNYEAQ (reference sequence). The CDR3 extends over 13 amino acids. V was pared by 1 base and J by 4 bases, with 5 bases between.

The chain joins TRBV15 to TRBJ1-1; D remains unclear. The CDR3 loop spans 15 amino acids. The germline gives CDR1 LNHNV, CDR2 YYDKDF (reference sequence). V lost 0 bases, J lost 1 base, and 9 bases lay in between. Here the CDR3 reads CATSRDRSGNTEAFF. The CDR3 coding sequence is TGTGCCACCAGCAGAGATCGATCCGGGAACACTGAAGCTTTCTTT.

DNA for the CDR3: TGTGCCAGCAGCGTAGTGGGGGGAAGTGGAAAGAATGAGCAGTTCTTC. Amino acid sequence: CASSVVGGSGKNEQFF. This chain connects TRBV9 to TRBJ2-1; possibly TRBD2 for D (6 bases). Germline V gene lookup returns CDR1 SGDLS and CDR2 YYNGEE. This CDR3 is 16 amino acids long. Trimming stripped 0 bases from V and 7 bases from J, with 17 bases between.

CDR3 in DNA: TGTGCCAGCAGTTTATATCCCCCTGGGTGGGCGCAAGAGACCCAGTACTTC. Encoded protein: CASSLYPPGWAQETQYF. The chain combines TRBV27 with TRBJ2-5; no reliable D call. CDR1 and CDR2 from the germline V gene are MNHEY and SMNVEV (reference sequence). This CDR3 has 17 amino acids. Trimming left V 1 base short and J 2 bases short, with 17 bases between.

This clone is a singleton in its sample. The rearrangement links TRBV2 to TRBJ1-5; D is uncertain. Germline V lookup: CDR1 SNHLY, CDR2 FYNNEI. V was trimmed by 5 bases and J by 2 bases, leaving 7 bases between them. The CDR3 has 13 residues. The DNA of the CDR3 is TGTGCCAGCAGTAGGCAGGGCAATCAGCCCCAGCATTTT. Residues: CASSRQGNQPQHF.

CDR3 region: CASSEREEPYNEQFF. Here the CDR3 DNA reads TGTGCCAGTAGTGAGCGGGAGGAACCCTACAATGAGCAGTTCTTC. J is TRBJ2-1 and V is TRBV19; 9 nucleotides match TRBD2. V was pared by 5 bases and J by 2 bases, with 4 bases of the junction left unmatched. The CDR3 is 15 residues long. Germline V CDR1 and CDR2: LNHDA, SQIVND (reference sequence).

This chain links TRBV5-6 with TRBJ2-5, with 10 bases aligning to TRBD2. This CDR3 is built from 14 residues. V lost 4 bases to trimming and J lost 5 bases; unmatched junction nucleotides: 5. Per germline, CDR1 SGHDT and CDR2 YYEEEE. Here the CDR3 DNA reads TGTGCCAGCAGCCTTAGCGGGAGGCTGGAGACCCAGTACTTC. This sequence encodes CASSLSGRLETQYF.

Here the CDR3 reads CASSKIGGGQYF. The CDR3 DNA follows: TGTGCCAGCAGCAAAATTGGGGGAGGGCAGTACTTC. The chain links TRBV21-1 to TRBJ2-7; the table names TRBD2, a call not compared with the DNA. TRBV21-1 represents a pseudogene. The length of the CDR3 is 12 residues.